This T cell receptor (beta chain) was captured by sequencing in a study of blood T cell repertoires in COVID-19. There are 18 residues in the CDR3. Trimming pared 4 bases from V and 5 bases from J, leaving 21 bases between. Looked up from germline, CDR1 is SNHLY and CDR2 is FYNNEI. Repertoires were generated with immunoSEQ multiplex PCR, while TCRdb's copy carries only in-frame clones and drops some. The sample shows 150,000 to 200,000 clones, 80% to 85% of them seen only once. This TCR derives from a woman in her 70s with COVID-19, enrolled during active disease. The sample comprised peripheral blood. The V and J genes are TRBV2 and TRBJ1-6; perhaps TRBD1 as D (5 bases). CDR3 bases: TGTGCCAGCAGTGGGTCTCACGTCCCGGGGGGTCATAATTCACCCCTCCACTTT. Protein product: CASSGSHVPGGHNSPLHF.